This T cell receptor (beta chain) was sequenced for a study of vaccination and CD4 T cells after COVID-19. CDR3 length: 13 residues. Germline V gene lookup returns CDR1 LNHDA and CDR2 SQIVND (reference sequence). V lost 6 bases and J 8 bases, leaving 13 bases between the germline ends. The treatment is: roughly 10-day PBMC culture with coronavirus spike peptide pools or control peptides (ViraFEST assay). An Oncomine TCR Beta short-read assay was used to sequence the DNA from cultured CD4+ T cells. TCRdb itself ran the PCR reads through MiXCR, one entry per CDR3 protein. Here the sample spans some 10,000 distinct CDR3 sequences, roughly 30% being singletons. To note about this clonotype: Its target is not known.

Sequenced here: CD4+ T cells from blood, cultured in vitro, sampled after SARS-CoV-2 vaccination. The chain combines TRBV19 with TRBJ1-4, with D perhaps matching TRBD1 (5 bases). This receptor was obtained from a human donor who had recovered from COVID-19. CDR3 in DNA: TGTGCCAGTAGGACGGTCGGGGCCGAAAAACTGTTTTTT. Its translation: CASRTVGAEKLFF.